These T cell receptor beta chains were read from a single sample in a study of T cell repertoires in cytomegalovirus infection. TCRdb reprocessed the reads with MiXCR, giving one entry per CDR3 protein. The data contain more than 150,000 distinct CDR3 sequences, over 15% of them singletons. The sample consisted of CD8+ T cells from PBMCs. These receptors came from a human donor in good health (CMV status not recorded). Some clones in this sample may be carry-over from other donors' samples. Both conserved end residues are part of each CDR3. D genes are given only for firm matches. The listing skips clone size in some rows; elsewhere it reads once, few, many or a size class.

V	J	size	D	length	CDR3	DNA
TRBV7-8	TRBJ1-5	.	.	13	CASSFEGDQPQHF	TGTGCCAGCAGCTTTGAAGGGGATCAGCCCCAGCATTTT
TRBV7-8	TRBJ2-5	many	.	14	CASSLAVNGETQYF	TGTGCCAGCAGCTTAGCGGTCAACGGGGAGACCCAGTACTTC
TRBV6-2/TRBV6-3	TRBJ1-5	once	.	14	CASSYSASNQPQHF	TGTGCCAGCAGTTACTCTGCCAGCAATCAGCCCCAGCATTTT
TRBV7-2	TRBJ1-1	many	TRBD1	16	CASTPGQGRANTEAFF	TGTGCCAGCACCCCGGGACAGGGTAGGGCGAACACTGAAGCTTTCTTT
TRBV28	TRBJ2-1	few	TRBD2	16	CASSLFLAGSYNEQFF	TGTGCCAGCAGTCTCTTTCTAGCGGGGTCCTACAATGAGCAGTTCTTC
TRBV5-6	TRBJ2-7	few	.	13	CASSFRTNYEQYF	TGTGCCAGCAGCTTTCGGACGAACTACGAGCAGTACTTC
TRBV7-9	TRBJ1-1	.	.	15	CASSPAAGRWTEAFF	TGTGCCAGCAGCCCCGCGGCGGGGCGGTGGACTGAAGCTTTCTTT
TRBV11-3	TRBJ2-1	.	.	15	CASSLAHGSYNEQFF	TGTGCCAGCAGCTTAGCCCACGGGTCCTACAATGAGCAGTTCTTC
TRBV29-1	TRBJ1-2	few	.	13	CSVPPDSDYGYTF	TGCAGCGTCCCACCGGACAGCGATTATGGCTACACCTTC
TRBV28	TRBJ2-4	.	TRBD2	17	CASRGTSGPLAKNIQYF	TGTGCCAGCAGAGGGACTAGCGGACCTCTAGCCAAAAACATTCAGTACTTC
TRBV10-1	TRBJ1-1	few	TRBD1	14	CASSNEGANTEAFF	TGCGCCAGCAGTAATGAGGGGGCGAACACTGAAGCTTTCTTT
TRBV5-1	TRBJ2-7	many	.	11	CASSSTDEQYF	TGCGCCAGCAGTTCAACAGACGAGCAGTACTTC
TRBV11-2	TRBJ2-3	few	.	15	CASSLDGSGVDTQYF	TGTGCCAGCAGCTTAGATGGGTCGGGAGTGGATACGCAGTATTTT
TRBV6-5	TRBJ1-1	few	.	14	CASISLGRIPEAFF	TGTGCCAGCATTTCATTAGGTCGGATCCCTGAAGCTTTCTTT
TRBV10-3	TRBJ1-5	many	.	15	CAISESMAGNQPQHF	TGTGCCATCAGTGAGTCGATGGCAGGGAATCAGCCCCAGCATTTT
TRBV7-8	TRBJ1-2	few	.	19	CASSLRAETKVDRIYGYTF	TGTGCCAGCAGCTTACGGGCAGAGACTAAAGTGGACAGAATCTATGGCTACACCTTC
TRBV7-9	TRBJ2-6	few	TRBD1	16	CASRPGTGTGANVLTF	TGTGCCAGCAGACCCGGGACAGGGACTGGGGCCAACGTCCTGACTTTC
TRBV28	TRBJ2-2	many	.	13	CASSLANTGELFF	TGTGCCAGCAGCTTAGCGAACACCGGGGAGCTGTTTTTT
TRBV6-2/TRBV6-3	TRBJ2-7	.	.	13	CASSYIREYEQYF	TGTGCCAGCAGTTACATCAGGGAGTACGAGCAGTACTTC
TRBV7-8	TRBJ2-1	many	.	14	CASSLSRTGDEQFF	TGTGCCAGCAGCTTAAGTAGGACCGGGGATGAGCAGTTCTTC
TRBV9	TRBJ2-7	few	.	14	CASSVEPASYEQYF	TGTGCCAGCAGCGTAGAACCAGCTTCCTACGAGCAGTACTTC
TRBV4-3	TRBJ2-7	.	.	13	CASSRDTGYEQYF	TGCGCCAGCAGCCGAGATACGGGGTACGAGCAGTACTTC
TRBV28	TRBJ1-6	.	.	15	CASLQGGRAGSPLHF	TGTGCCAGCCTCCAAGGGGGGAGGGCGGGCTCACCCCTCCACTTT
TRBV7-2	TRBJ2-3	.	.	15	CASSVGPSSTDTQYF	TGTGCCAGCTCTGTTGGGCCCTCTAGCACAGATACGCAGTATTTT
TRBV6-2/TRBV6-3	TRBJ1-5	.	.	16	CASSPGTLGGAQPQHF	TGTGCCAGCAGTCCCGGGACCCTCGGAGGGGCTCAGCCCCAGCATTTT
TRBV6-1	TRBJ2-7	.	.	15	CASSEWATETYEQYF	TGTGCCAGCAGTGAATGGGCGACAGAGACCTACGAGCAGTACTTC
TRBV7-2	TRBJ2-1	.	.	14	CASSSGTWENEQFF	TGTGCCAGCAGCTCAGGGACATGGGAGAATGAGCAGTTCTTC
TRBV7-8	TRBJ1-5	.	.	16	CASSNLDSAMDQPQHF	TGTGCCAGCAGCAACCTGGACAGTGCGATGGATCAGCCCCAGCATTTT
TRBV11-2	TRBJ1-1	.	.	12	CASLVTNTEAFF	TGTGCCAGCTTAGTCACCAACACTGAAGCTTTCTTT
TRBV6-2/TRBV6-3	TRBJ2-1	.	.	17	CASSYSSRRARYNEQFF	TGTGCCAGCAGTTACTCGAGTAGGAGGGCCAGGTACAATGAGCAGTTCTTC
TRBV6-5	TRBJ2-2	few	TRBD2	16	CASGRSGTRGTGELFF	TGTGCCAGCGGACGCTCCGGGACTAGGGGTACCGGGGAGCTGTTTTTT
TRBV28	TRBJ2-3	.	TRBD2	15	CASSYPGGGTDTQYF	TGTGCCAGCAGTTACCCGGGAGGAGGCACAGATACGCAGTATTTT
TRBV5-6	TRBJ2-3	.	.	15	CASSPGTRVTDTQYF	TGTGCCAGCAGCCCCGGGACAAGGGTCACAGATACGCAGTATTTT
TRBV6-5	TRBJ2-7	.	.	12	CASSQDRYEQYF	TGTGCCAGCAGCCAGGACCGCTACGAGCAGTACTTC
TRBV7-2	TRBJ2-1	few	.	16	CASSLRSGGGYNEQFF	TGTGCCAGCAGCTTAAGGTCGGGGGGCGGGTACAATGAGCAGTTCTTC
TRBV27	TRBJ1-1	few	TRBD1	16	CASRRDRGVLNTEAFF	TGTGCCAGCAGAAGGGACAGGGGAGTACTGAACACTGAAGCTTTCTTT
TRBV7-8	TRBJ2-3	few	.	16	CASSLLTGTSTDTQYF	TGTGCCAGCAGTCTCCTTACAGGGACGAGCACAGATACGCAGTATTTT
TRBV6-2/TRBV6-3	TRBJ1-1	.	.	14	CASSYSGSATEAFF	TGTGCCAGCAGTTATTCGGGGTCCGCCACTGAAGCTTTCTTT
TRBV6-2/TRBV6-3	TRBJ2-1	.	.	15	CASSPTRDSYNEQFF	TGTGCCAGCAGTCCTACTAGGGACTCCTACAATGAGCAGTTCTTC
TRBV7-6	TRBJ2-4	.	.	12	CASSSIMNIQYF	TGTGCCAGCAGCTCCATCATGAACATTCAGTACTTC
TRBV7-8	TRBJ1-3	.	.	14	CASSLRKGPNTIYF	TGTGCCAGCAGCTTAAGGAAAGGCCCGAACACCATATATTTT
TRBV7-2	TRBJ2-7	.	.	15	CASSLGQLAQYEQYF	TGTGCCAGCAGCTTAGGGCAGTTAGCCCAATACGAGCAGTACTTC
TRBV4-1	TRBJ2-3	.	TRBD2	18	CASSQGPVAAGGTDTQYF	TGCGCCAGCAGCCAAGGGCCGGTCGCAGCGGGAGGGACAGATACGCAGTATTTT
TRBV7-2	TRBJ2-3	many	TRBD2	18	CASSSSLWTSGGPDTQYF	TGTGCCAGCAGCTCTTCTTTGTGGACTAGCGGGGGTCCAGATACGCAGTATTTT
TRBV12-3/TRBV12-4	TRBJ1-2	few	.	12	CASSLSPRVWTF	TGTGCCAGCAGTTTAAGCCCAAGGGTGTGGACCTTC
TRBV11-2	TRBJ2-7	few	TRBD2	15	CASSSWTSGSFEQYF	TGTGCCAGCAGCTCGTGGACTAGCGGGAGTTTCGAGCAGTACTTC
TRBV19	TRBJ2-1	many	.	16	CASSPRGGTANNEQFF	TGTGCCAGTAGTCCAAGAGGGGGGACAGCGAACAATGAGCAGTTCTTC
TRBV15	TRBJ2-1	few	TRBD2	15	CATSRAAGGRNEQFF	TGTGCCACCAGCAGAGCAGCGGGAGGCCGCAATGAGCAGTTCTTC
TRBV7-6	TRBJ2-1	.	.	13	CASTPPGRNEQFF	TGTGCCAGCACCCCCCCGGGGCGAAATGAGCAGTTCTTC
TRBV6-1	TRBJ1-1	.	.	15	CASSRIRLMNTEAFF	TGTGCCAGCAGTAGGATACGGCTCATGAACACTGAAGCTTTCTTT
TRBV20-1	TRBJ2-7	.	TRBD1	14	CSADPDRDPYEQYF	TGCAGTGCTGACCCGGACAGGGATCCCTACGAGCAGTACTTC